The 3 T cell receptor beta chains listed next were all sequenced from one sample in a study of somatic mutations in T cells in chronic GVHD. Clones were read by immunoSEQ multiplex PCR, and TCRdb kept only the in-frame ones, dropping some. The sample has under 2,000 clones; roughly 60% are singletons. Sequencing was carried out using CD8+ T cells from blood. Source of these receptors: a male patient aged 50 to 60 with chronic graft-versus-host disease. The graft donor may be the source of some T cells.

With regard to this clone: At one end the junction does not follow the germline gene, possibly because of a read error. The sample has other DNA sequences that encode this CDR3 too. CDR3 DNA sequence: TGTGCCAGCAGCTTGGGGGACACGGATGAAAAACTGTTTTTT. It encodes CASSLGDTDEKLFF. The chain employs TRBV5-1 and TRBJ1-4, with D maybe TRBD1 (6 bases). The germline V gene encodes CDR1 SGHRS and CDR2 YFSETQ. This CDR3 has 14 amino acids. The whole variable domain, remainder taken from reference TRBV5-1 and TRBJ1-4, is KAGVTQTPRYLIKTRGQQVTLSCSPISGHRSVSWYQQTPGQGLQFLFEYFSETQRNKGNFPGRFSGRQFSNSRSEMNVSTLELGDSALYLCASSLGDTDEKLFFGSGTQLSVL.

As DNA, the CDR3 is TGTGCCAGCAGCCGGACTAGCGGGGAAGCAGATACGCAGTATTTT. Its protein is CASSRTSGEADTQYF. The V gene is TRBV6-4, the J gene TRBJ2-3, with 12 nucleotides matching TRBD2. This CDR3 contains 15 residues. With V trimmed by 6 bases and J by 4 bases, 5 bases remained unmatched. Germline CDR1 reads MRHNA; CDR2 reads SNTAGT.

The chain couples TRBV2 to TRBJ2-7, with 9 bases fitting TRBD1. Per germline, CDR1 SNHLY and CDR2 FYNNEI. The CDR3 sequence is 14 residues long. The V segment lost 5 bases and the J segment 5 bases; nucleotides outside the gene matches: 7. The CDR3: CASSTGTGNDEQYF. CDR3 bases: TGTGCCAGCAGTACCGGGACAGGGAACGACGAGCAGTACTTC.